Below, one TCR beta chain is given with its context. Antigen specificity is unknown. Unique molecular identifiers were incorporated during preparation of the TCRbeta library. TCRdb used MiXCR to reprocess the PCR reads, holding one entry per CDR3 protein. The data contain about a million distinct CDR3 sequences, roughly 29% of them singletons. The sample comes from a study of T-cell reconstitution after alpha-beta-depleted transplantation in children. Study-wide results and caveats: Expanded graft clones, several hundred of them, were reportedly the source of alpha-beta T cells about two months after transplant. The high TCRbeta diversity at day 60 in some patients came from surviving recipient T cells and thymic progenitors. Newly produced T cells mostly provided counts and TCRbeta diversity after one year, as hyperexpanded clones declined.

The origin of this receptor is a boy under two years old who had a stem cell transplant for SCID, so the T cells may come from the graft donor. The sample was PBMCs, mostly from graft donor cells, taken 360 days after TCRalphabeta/CD19-depleted stem cell transplant.

CDR3 protein: CASSYPLTEAFF. The DNA of the CDR3 is TGTGCCAGCAGTTACCCCCTGACTGAAGCTTTCTTT. The rearrangement uses TRBV6-2 or TRBV6-3 and TRBJ1-1; no clear D gene. CDR1 and CDR2 (germline): MNHEY, SVGEGT. Trimming cost V 2 bases and J 5 bases, with 6 bases left between them. This CDR3 comprises 12 residues.